The 15 T cell receptor beta chains reported below all come from one sample, sequenced in a study of CD8 T cells in Susac syndrome. With random hexamers, about 0.5 to 1 ug RNA was reverse transcribed. TCRdb re-called the immunoSEQ multiplex PCR reads with MiXCR, one entry per CDR3 protein. Of around 180,000 distinct CDR3 sequences in the sample, 90% to 95% were seen once. Sequencing was done on a sample of CD8+ T cells from PBMCs. These TCRs come from a human donor with multiple sclerosis.

In DNA form, the CDR3 reads TGCAGCGTGGGCGGTTTTGATAGGTACGAGCAGTACTTC. The encoded protein is CSVGGFDRYEQYF. The chain employs TRBV29-1 and TRBJ2-7, with no clear D. This CDR3 region has 13 residues. Germline CDR1 SQVTM, CDR2 ANQGSEA. Trimming removed 6 bases from V and 4 bases from J, with 16 bases in between.

The V gene is TRBV30, the J gene TRBJ2-1; D not certain. The V and J ends lost 5 bases and 12 bases respectively, with 14 bases between them. The CDR3 loop spans 11 amino acids. From germline, CDR1 is GTSNPN and CDR2 SVGIG (reference sequence). CDR3 amino acids: CAWDKKFGQFF. DNA for the CDR3: TGTGCCTGGGATAAAAAGTTCGGGCAGTTCTTC.

The chain has TRBV18 and TRBJ1-4; TRBD1 aligns across 7 bases. The CDR3 spans 16 residues. The germline gives CDR1 KGHSH, CDR2 LQKENI. V dropped 4 bases and J dropped 7; count of bases not matched to a gene: 12. The CDR3 DNA reads as TGTGCCAGCTCACAGCGGGACAGCCAAAGTCCTGAAAAACTGTTTTTT. It translates to CASSQRDSQSPEKLFF.

V usage is TRBV24-1 and J usage is TRBJ2-3; D gene ambiguous. Germline V gene data show CDR1 as KGHDR and CDR2 as SFDVKD. V lost 4 bases to trimming and J lost 1 base, with 8 bases between them. This CDR3 has 14 residues. The CDR3 sequence is CATSEAAGTDTQYF. In nucleotides, the CDR3 is TGTGCCACCAGTGAGGCAGCTGGCACAGATACGCAGTATTTT.

The rearrangement joins TRBV20-1 to TRBJ2-4, with D possibly being TRBD1 (6 bases). The CDR3 covers 14 residues. The V and J ends lost 6 bases and 12 bases respectively, with 24 bases between them. Germline loops: CDR1 DFQATT, CDR2 SNEGSKA (reference sequence). The CDR3 here is CSADPTQQGLGQYF. The CDR3 nucleotides are TGCAGTGCAGACCCCACTCAACAGGGTCTGGGTCAGTACTTC.

The rearrangement joins TRBV28 to TRBJ2-7, with 7 bases fitting TRBD1. The CDR3 covers 14 residues. V dropped 5 bases and J dropped 0; count of bases not matched to a gene: 4. Germline V gives CDR1 MDHEN, CDR2 SYDVKM. The DNA of the CDR3 is TGTGCCAGCAGTGGGGACAGATACTCCTACGAGCAGTACTTC. Protein product: CASSGDRYSYEQYF.

The chain uses TRBV20-1 and TRBJ2-5; D is unclear. Germline V gives CDR1 DFQATT, CDR2 SNEGSKA (reference sequence). The CDR3 has 15 amino acids. V was shortened by 0 bases and J by 2 bases, with 13 bases between the two germline ends. In nucleotides, the CDR3 is TGCAGTGCTAGAGATAGCAGAATAGATCAAGAGACCCAGTACTTC. The encoded protein is CSARDSRIDQETQYF.

This chain's CDR3 is CSVPWGAPTDTQYF. The CDR3 DNA reads as TGCAGCGTCCCGTGGGGGGCCCCCACAGATACGCAGTATTTT. V usage is TRBV20-1 and J usage is TRBJ2-3; D possibly uses TRBD1 or TRBD2 (6 bases each). The CDR3 loop spans 14 amino acids. CDR1 is DFQATT, CDR2 SNEGSKA, per germline (reference sequence).

This clonotype has a single count. V and J are TRBV29-1 and TRBJ2-1, with 7 bases identical to TRBD2. The length of the CDR3 is 16 residues. Trimming at V came to 3 bases and at J to 6 bases, leaving 14 bases not matched to a gene. CDR1 is SQVTM and CDR2 is ANQGSEA in the germline V gene. CDR3 bases: TGCAGCGTTGACGGACTAGAAGGTATAAGGGTCAATGAGCAGTTCTTC. Encoded protein: CSVDGLEGIRVNEQFF.

V and J are TRBV2 and TRBJ2-7; D unclear. This CDR3 is built from 10 residues. V lost 6 bases and J lost 9, with 9 bases in between. The germline V gene has CDR1 SNHLY and CDR2 FYNNEI. The CDR3 DNA reads as TGTGCCAGCAGAGGTAAGGCGCAGTACTTC. Encoded protein: CASRGKAQYF.

The gene calls are TRBV2 and TRBJ2-7; a possible D gene is TRBD1 (5 bases). V lost 7 bases and J lost 3, with 16 bases in between. The germline gives CDR1 SNHLY, CDR2 FYNNEI. CDR3 length: 14 amino acids. The CDR3 loop is CASTQGIEYYEQYF. As DNA, the CDR3 is TGTGCCAGCACCCAGGGTATAGAGTACTACGAGCAGTACTTC.

V and J are TRBV29-1 and TRBJ2-1, with TRBD2 as a possible D gene (6 bases). This CDR3 has 16 residues. Deletions cut 4 bases from V and 0 bases from J, with 16 bases between. CDR1 and CDR2 from the germline V gene are SQVTM and ANQGSEA. Written as DNA, the CDR3 is TGCAGCGTTGTGGGACTTCTAACAACCTCCTACAATGAGCAGTTCTTC. Amino acids: CSVVGLLTTSYNEQFF.

The J gene is TRBJ1-1, the V gene TRBV29-1; D not certain. CDR3 size: 13 residues. The V end was cut by 4 bases, the J end by 2 bases, with 11 bases between. Germline lookup yields CDR1 SQVTM and CDR2 ANQGSEA. Here the CDR3 DNA reads TGCAGCGTTGGAAGAGGAATTAACACTGAAGCTTTCTTT. Its protein is CSVGRGINTEAFF.

J is TRBJ2-1 and V is TRBV7-9; 7 bases line up with TRBD1. This CDR3 contains 14 residues. With V trimmed by 6 bases and J by 5 bases, 7 bases remained unmatched. Germline CDR1 reads SEHNR; CDR2 reads FQNEAQ (reference sequence). CDR3 sequence (DNA): TGTGCCAGCAGTTCGGGACAGTCTAACAATGAGCAGTTCTTC. Translation gives CASSSGQSNNEQFF. Together with reference TRBV7-9 and TRBJ2-1, the CDR3 gives the full variable domain: DTGVSQNPRHKITKRGQNVTFRCDPISEHNRLYWYRQTLGQGPEFLTYFQNEAQLEKSRLLSDRFSAERPKGSFSTLEIQRTEQGDSAMYLCASSSGQSNNEQFFGPGTRLTVL.

The chain carries TRBV13 and TRBJ2-7; tentatively, D is TRBD2 (5 bases). Per germline, CDR1 PRHDT and CDR2 FYEKMQ (reference sequence). CDR3 length: 15 residues. The ends were cut back, 5 bases at V and 0 bases at J, with 14 bases in the middle. CDR3 sequence reads: CASSARLGSSYEQYF. The DNA of the CDR3 is TGTGCCAGCAGCGCCCGACTGGGGAGCTCCTACGAGCAGTACTTC.